What follows is one TCR beta chain and its context. Its antigen is unidentified. This record comes from a study of T cells after yellow fever vaccination. On the study more broadly: Fractions of limited cellularity were prepared by means of SMART-Seq v4 Ultra Low Input. Findings and caveats of the study: It was a small share of clonotypes that appeared in both CD4 and CD8 compartments.

Trimming left V 7 bases short and J 8 bases short, with 9 bases between. Germline CDR1 MNHNY, CDR2 SVGAGI (reference sequence). CDR3 length equals 11 residues. MiXCR, run by TCRdb on the 5' RACE reads, gives a single entry per CDR3 protein. The sample includes a few hundred thousand distinct CDR3 sequences, around 7.3% of them seen just once. The sample consisted of PBMCs, taken about 49 days after the first yellow fever vaccination. V usage is TRBV6-6 and J usage is TRBJ1-3; D gene ambiguous. The receptor comes from a man younger than 35 who received the YFV17D yellow fever vaccine. This chain's CDR3 is CASTPGDTIYF. CDR3 nucleotide sequence: TGTGCCAGCACCCCCGGAGACACCATATATTTT.